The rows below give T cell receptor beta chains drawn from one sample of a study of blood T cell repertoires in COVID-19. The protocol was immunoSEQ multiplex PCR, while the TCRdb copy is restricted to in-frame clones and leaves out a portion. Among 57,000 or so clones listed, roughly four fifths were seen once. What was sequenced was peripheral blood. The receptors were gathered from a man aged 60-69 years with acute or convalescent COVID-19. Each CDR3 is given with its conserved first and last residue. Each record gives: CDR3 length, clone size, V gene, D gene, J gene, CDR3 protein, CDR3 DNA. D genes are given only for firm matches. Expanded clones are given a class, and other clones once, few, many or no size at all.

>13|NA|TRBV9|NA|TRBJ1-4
CASGTAFNEKLFF
TGTGCCAGCGGAACAGCTTTTAATGAAAAACTGTTTTTT
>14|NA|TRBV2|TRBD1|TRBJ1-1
CASSRQGARTEAFF
TGTGCCAGCAGTCGACAGGGGGCGAGGACTGAAGCTTTCTTT
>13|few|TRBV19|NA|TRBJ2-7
CASSIGGDYEQYF
TGTGCCAGTAGTATAGGCGGAGACTACGAGCAGTACTTC
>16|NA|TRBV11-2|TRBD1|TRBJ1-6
CASSVRQGSYGSPLHF
TGTGCCAGCAGCGTGAGACAGGGGAGCTACGGTTCACCCCTCCACTTT
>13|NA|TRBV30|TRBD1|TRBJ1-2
CAWSPGTGSGYTF
TGTGCCTGGAGTCCCGGGACAGGGAGTGGCTACACCTTC
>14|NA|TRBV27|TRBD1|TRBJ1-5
CASNNRGGNQPQHF
TGTGCCAGCAATAACAGGGGTGGCAATCAGCCCCAGCATTTT
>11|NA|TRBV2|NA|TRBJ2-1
CASSAGNEQFF
TGTGCCAGCAGTGCGGGGAATGAGCAGTTCTTC
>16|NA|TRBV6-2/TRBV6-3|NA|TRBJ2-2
CASSYWQGLNTGELFF
TGTGCCAGCAGTTACTGGCAGGGACTGAACACCGGGGAGCTGTTTTTT
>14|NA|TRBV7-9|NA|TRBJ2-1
CASSLAVSGDEQFF
TGTGCCAGCAGCTTAGCGGTCAGTGGAGATGAGCAGTTCTTC
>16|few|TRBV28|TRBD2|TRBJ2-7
CASSLGLAGTLPPEYF
TGTGCCAGCAGTTTAGGGCTAGCGGGTACTCTTCCCCCCGAGTACTTC
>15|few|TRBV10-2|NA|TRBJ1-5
CASSEPSLGRPSQHF
TGCGCCAGCAGTGAGCCCTCCTTGGGCAGGCCGTCCCAGCATTTT
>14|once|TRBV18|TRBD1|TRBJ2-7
CASSPGQGDYEQYF
TGTGCCAGCTCACCGGGACAGGGGGACTACGAGCAGTACTTC
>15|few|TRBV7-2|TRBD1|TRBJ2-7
CASSATTGDAYEQYF
TGTGCCAGCAGCGCCACGACAGGGGACGCCTACGAGCAGTACTTC
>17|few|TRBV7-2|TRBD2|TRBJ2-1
CASSLVGGGRASNEQFF
TGTGCCAGCAGCTTAGTAGGCGGCGGGAGGGCCAGTAATGAGCAGTTCTTC